The 5 T cell receptor beta chains below come from one sample, sequenced in a study of shared clonotypes between healthy human individuals. The repertoire was sequenced with immunoSEQ multiplex PCR; TCRdb's copy has only in-frame clones and lacks some. The table includes approximately 1,500,000 clones, around 97% detected once. Sequencing input: naive CD4+ T cells sorted from blood. Noted subset: CD45RA+ positively selected. These receptors were taken from a man aged 30 to 45 in good health.

The V gene is TRBV28, the J gene TRBJ2-7; perhaps TRBD1 as D (6 bases). This CDR3 is built from 15 residues. Germline-derived CDR1 and CDR2 are MDHEN and SYDVKM. V gave up 4 bases and J gave up 4 bases, with 17 bases separating them. The CDR3 DNA reads as TGTGCCAGCAGTTCCACCAACGGGACACCGTACGAGCAGTACTTC. Protein: CASSSTNGTPYEQYF.

The CDR3 spells CASSRDFNGELFF. The CDR3 DNA is TGTGCCAGCAGTCGGGACTTTAACGGGGAGCTGTTTTTT. The V and J genes are TRBV6-5 and TRBJ2-2; D perhaps matches TRBD2 (6 bases). V dropped 5 bases and J dropped 7 bases, with 11 bases sitting between them. The V gene's germline CDR1 is MNHEY and CDR2 SVGAGI. CDR3 length: 13 amino acids.

V is TRBV14 and J is TRBJ2-2; 10 nucleotides align to TRBD2. This CDR3 has 17 residues. CDR1 and CDR2 from the germline V gene are SGHDN and FVKESK. With V trimmed by 3 bases and J by 7 bases, 11 bases remained unmatched. The CDR3 DNA is TGTGCCAGCAGCCACCGTTCTAGCGGGAGATTTCACGGGGAGCTGTTTTTT. Protein product: CASSHRSSGRFHGELFF.

The sample holds one count of this clone. J is TRBJ1-2 and V is TRBV19, with 9 bases identical to TRBD1. Germline CDR1 and CDR2: LNHDA and SQIVND (reference sequence). The CDR3 covers 15 residues. V lost 3 bases, J lost 5 bases, and 7 bases stayed unmatched. The CDR3 DNA is TGTGCCAGTAGTATTATGCCGGGGACAGGGTATGGCTACACCTTC. Translated: CASSIMPGTGYGYTF. The variable domain in full, completed from reference TRBV19 and TRBJ1-2, reads DGGITQSPKYLFRKEGQNVTLSCEQNLNHDAMYWYRQDPGQGLRLIYYSQIVNDFQKGDIAEGYSVSREKKESFPLTVTSAQKNPTAFYLCASSIMPGTGYGYTFGSGTRLTVV.

This clone was seen a few times. The same CDR3 also results from other DNA sequences found in this sample. The chain uses TRBV9 and TRBJ2-5; TRBD2 matches at 14 bases. The J segment lost 5 bases and the V segment lost 0 bases, leaving 0 bases of the junction unmatched. CDR3 size: 15 residues. In germline, CDR1 is SGDLS, CDR2 YYNGEE. CDR3 sequence: CASSVGTSGGETQYF. The CDR3 bases are TGTGCCAGCAGCGTAGGGACTAGCGGGGGGGAGACCCAGTACTTC.